This TCR beta chain was profiled in a study of beta chain features in type 1 diabetes. Study at large: Cell yields, gender and age were comparable in patients and healthy donors. Whole-study results and caveats: Patients with type 1 diabetes carried fewer insertions and had more deletions at their VDJ junctions. TCRB CDR3s were moderately but significantly shorter in Type 1 diabetes patients in all four CD4+ subsets.

As regards this clone: Its antigen is undetermined.

Per the germline V gene, CDR1 is MNHNS and CDR2 is SASEGT. V was cut by 1 base and J by 5 bases, with 9 bases left in between. This CDR3 has 13 residues. Expressed TCRB transcripts were sequenced, since all the RNA that had been isolated was reverse transcribed. This table comes from immunoSEQ multiplex PCR, and its TCRdb copy is limited to in-frame clones, with some not included. The sample includes a few hundred thousand clones, around 15% of them seen just once. Sequencing input: central memory CD4+ T cells from blood. The receptor was isolated from a man aged 30-40 years in good health. This chain links TRBV6-1 with TRBJ2-7; maybe TRBD1 (5 bases). The DNA for the CDR3 is TGTGCCAGCAGTGAAGGTTTCAGGGACGAGCAGTACGTC. It encodes CASSEGFRDEQYV.